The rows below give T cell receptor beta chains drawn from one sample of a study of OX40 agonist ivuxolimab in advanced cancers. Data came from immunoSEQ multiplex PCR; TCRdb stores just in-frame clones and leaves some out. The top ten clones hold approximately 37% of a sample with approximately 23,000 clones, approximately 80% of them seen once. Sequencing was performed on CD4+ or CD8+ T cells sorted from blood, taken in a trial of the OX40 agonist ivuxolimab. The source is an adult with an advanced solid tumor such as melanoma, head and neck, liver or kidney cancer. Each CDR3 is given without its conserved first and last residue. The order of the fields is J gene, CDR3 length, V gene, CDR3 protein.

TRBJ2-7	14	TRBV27	ASSSTAGTLLYEQY
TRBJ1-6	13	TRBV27	ASSLPGQGPSPLH
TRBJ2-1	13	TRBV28	ASSPAGGSYNEQF
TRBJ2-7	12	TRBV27	ASSFLDSSYEQY
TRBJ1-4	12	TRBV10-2	ASASGTGGRGLF
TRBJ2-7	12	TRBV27	ASKPGGGRYEQY
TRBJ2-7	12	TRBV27	ASGLRDGTYEQY
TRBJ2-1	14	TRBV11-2	ASSRPGTGVVNEQF
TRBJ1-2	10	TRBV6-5	ASSYEGVGYT
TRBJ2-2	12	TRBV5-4	ASSHAGGAGELF
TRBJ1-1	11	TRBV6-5	ASSGTVNTEAF
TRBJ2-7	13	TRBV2	ASSARVRGSYEQY
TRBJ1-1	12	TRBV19	ASRDRGLETEAF
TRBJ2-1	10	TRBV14	ASSQYRVEQF
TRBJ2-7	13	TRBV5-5	ASRIAGTGSEEQY
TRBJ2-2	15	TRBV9	ASRGAHSGSNTGELF
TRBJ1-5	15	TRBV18	ASSPTRADTSNQPQH
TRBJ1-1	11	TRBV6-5	ASGEGRGTEAF
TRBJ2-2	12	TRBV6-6	ASSYSTGSGELF
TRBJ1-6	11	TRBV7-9	ASSLGGNSPLH
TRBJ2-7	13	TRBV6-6	ASRVEQGIPSEQY
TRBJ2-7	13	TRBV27	ASSLSPTGIYEQY
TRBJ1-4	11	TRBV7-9	ASSRGFNEKLF
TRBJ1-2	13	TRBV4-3	ASSQEGLSNYGYT
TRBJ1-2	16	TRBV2	ASSEAPPGGQGTYGYT
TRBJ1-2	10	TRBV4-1	ASNSGGYGYT
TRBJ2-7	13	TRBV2	ASSEGPGGANEQY
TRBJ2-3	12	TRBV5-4	ASSRDLFTDTQY
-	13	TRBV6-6	ASSYAGSTKYEQY
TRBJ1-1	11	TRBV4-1	ASSQVGNTEAF
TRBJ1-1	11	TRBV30	AWKDRGNTEAF
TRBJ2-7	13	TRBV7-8	ASSLERTGIYEQY
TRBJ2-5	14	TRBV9	ASSTFDRGHRETQY
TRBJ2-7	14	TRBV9	ASSVGPGTVPYEQY
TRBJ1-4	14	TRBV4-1	ASSQVSTGGNEKLF
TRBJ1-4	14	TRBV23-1	ASSQMFGTPNEKLF
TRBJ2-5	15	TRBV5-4	ASSLGLAGGPQETQY
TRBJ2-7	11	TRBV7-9	ASSLASVDEQY
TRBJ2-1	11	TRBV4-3	ASSPTSYNEQF
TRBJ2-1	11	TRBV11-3	ASSVGGFGEQF
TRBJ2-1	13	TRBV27	ASSSLGGEYNEQF
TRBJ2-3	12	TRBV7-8	ASRGAGLGDTQY
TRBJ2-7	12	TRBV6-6	ASSYREDVYEQY
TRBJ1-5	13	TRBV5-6	ASSVGQGRNQPQH
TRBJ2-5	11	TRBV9	ASSVPPGETQY
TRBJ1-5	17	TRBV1	TSSQGSQRSGYSNQPQH
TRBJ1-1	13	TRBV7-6	ASSLGRGGALEAF
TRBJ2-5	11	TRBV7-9	ASASGSFETQY
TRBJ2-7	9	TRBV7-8	ASSLDYEQY
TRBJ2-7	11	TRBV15	ATFSTYSYEQY
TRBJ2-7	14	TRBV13	ASSLGLRQTTYEQY
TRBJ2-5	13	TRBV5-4	ASSYGLAGQETQY
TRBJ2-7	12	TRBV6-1	ASSEYGGGYEQY
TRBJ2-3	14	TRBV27	ASSLSRAGIADTQY
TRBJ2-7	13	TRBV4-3	ASSQDLGSSYEQY